This T cell receptor beta chain is from a study of metastatic and nonmetastatic thyroid tumors (dated by TCRdb to 2018 to 2020). With regard to the full study: Repertoires were compared across peripheral blood and tumor or nodule tissue samples from malignant and benign thyroid patients.

This clone was found many times. What antigen it recognizes has not been identified. No much larger clone exists at a distance of one base, and base qualities are not known. General study outcomes and caveats: In both blood and tumor samples, malignant tumors were reported to have significantly higher TCR beta diversity than benign nodules.

No treatment had been received by any patient before thyroid surgery. The study retrospectively analysed patient clinical samples collected from the early 2010s to the late 2010s using T-cell receptor beta sequencing. V is pruned by 7 bases and J by 10 bases, leaving 3 bases of the junction without a gene match. Inclusive of the bounding cysteine and phenylalanine, the CDR3 is 10 residues long. Only the CDR3 part of the read is kept: 30 bases, read in frame from the first base. CDR1 and CDR2 (LNHNV, YYDKDF) derive from the germline V gene (reference sequence). The method was PCR. TCRdb shows the sequencer as Illumina HiSeq 4000. The TCR beta-chain CDR3 region of each patient was profiled by high-throughput sequencing. Concerning the study's data processing: Drawing on CDR3 differences between clinicopathological groups, the researchers built a classifier meant to tell apart patients with distant-metastatic papillary thyroid cancer. The Shannon index was used to measure repertoire diversity, and the Morisita-Horn index was used to measure how similar tumor and blood repertoires were. Using fastp at Q25 and MiXCR, TCRdb reprocessed the public reads and kept productive beta chains. In this record, the V and J calls reflect TCRdb's handling and not the investigators' own analysis. The sample table holds tens of thousands of clones, of which roughly 18% were seen once. The top ten clones comprise roughly 2.6% of the sample.

Sequencing input: adjacent normal tissue. The clonotype was recovered from a male donor with papillary thyroid cancer or a benign thyroid nodule (not recorded which). Some clones in this sample may be carry-over from other donors' samples. The rearranged segments are TRBV15 and TRBJ1-1; TRBD1 matches 7 bases in the middle. Here the CDR3 is given as CATTRGVAFF. The DNA is as follows: TGTGCCACCACCAGGGGGGTAGCTTTCTTT.